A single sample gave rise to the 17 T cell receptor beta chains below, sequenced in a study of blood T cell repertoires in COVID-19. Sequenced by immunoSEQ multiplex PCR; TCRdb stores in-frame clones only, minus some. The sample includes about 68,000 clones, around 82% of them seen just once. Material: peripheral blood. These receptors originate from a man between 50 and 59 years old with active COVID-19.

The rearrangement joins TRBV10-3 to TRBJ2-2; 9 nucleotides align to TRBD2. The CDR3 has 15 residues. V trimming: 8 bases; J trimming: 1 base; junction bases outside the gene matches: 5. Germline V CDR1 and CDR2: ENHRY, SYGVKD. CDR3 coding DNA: TGTGCCATCCAAGGACTAGCGAGGAACACCGGGGAGCTGTTTTTT. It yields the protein CAIQGLARNTGELFF.

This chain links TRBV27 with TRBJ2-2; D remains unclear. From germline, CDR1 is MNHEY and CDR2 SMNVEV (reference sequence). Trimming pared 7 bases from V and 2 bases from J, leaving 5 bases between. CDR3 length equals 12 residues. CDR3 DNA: TGTGCCAGCATCACTAACACCGGGGAGCTGTTTTTT. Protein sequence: CASITNTGELFF.

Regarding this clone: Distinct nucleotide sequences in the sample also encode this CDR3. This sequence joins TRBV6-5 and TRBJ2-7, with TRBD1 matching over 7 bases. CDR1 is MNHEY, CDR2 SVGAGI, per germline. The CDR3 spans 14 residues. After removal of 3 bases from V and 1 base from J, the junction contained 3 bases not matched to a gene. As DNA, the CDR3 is TGTGCCAGCAGTTATGACAGGGATTCCTACGAGCAGTACTTC. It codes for CASSYDRDSYEQYF.

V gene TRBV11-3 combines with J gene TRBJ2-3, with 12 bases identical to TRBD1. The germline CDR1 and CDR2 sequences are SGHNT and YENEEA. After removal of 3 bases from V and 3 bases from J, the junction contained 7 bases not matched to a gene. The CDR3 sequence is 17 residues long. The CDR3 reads CASSLGTGGAGTDTQYF. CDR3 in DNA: TGTGCCAGCAGCTTGGGGACAGGGGGCGCAGGTACAGATACGCAGTATTTT.

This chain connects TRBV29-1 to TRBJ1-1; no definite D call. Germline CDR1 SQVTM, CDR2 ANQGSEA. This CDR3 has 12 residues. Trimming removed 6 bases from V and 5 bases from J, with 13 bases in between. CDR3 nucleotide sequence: TGCAGCGTCGAGGGCGGGAGGACTGAAGCTTTCTTT. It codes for CSVEGGRTEAFF.

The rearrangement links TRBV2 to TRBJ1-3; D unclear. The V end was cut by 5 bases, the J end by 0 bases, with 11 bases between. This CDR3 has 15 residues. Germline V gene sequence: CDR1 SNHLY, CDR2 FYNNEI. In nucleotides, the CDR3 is TGTGCCAGCAGTCCATGGGCTCGCTCTGGAAACACCATATATTTT. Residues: CASSPWARSGNTIYF.

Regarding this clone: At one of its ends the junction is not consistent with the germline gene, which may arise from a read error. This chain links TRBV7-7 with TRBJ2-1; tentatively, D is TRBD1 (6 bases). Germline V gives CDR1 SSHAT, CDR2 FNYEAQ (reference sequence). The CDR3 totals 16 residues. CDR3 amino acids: CASSLGTNPSYNEQFF. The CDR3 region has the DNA TGTGCTAGCAGCCTTGGGACAAATCCCTCCTACAATGAGCAGTTCTTC.

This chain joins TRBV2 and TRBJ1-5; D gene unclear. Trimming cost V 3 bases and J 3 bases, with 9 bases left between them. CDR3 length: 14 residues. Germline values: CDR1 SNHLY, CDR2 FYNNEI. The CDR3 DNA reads TGTGCCAGCAGTGAGTCAGGTAACAATCAGCCCCAGCATTTT. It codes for CASSESGNNQPQHF.

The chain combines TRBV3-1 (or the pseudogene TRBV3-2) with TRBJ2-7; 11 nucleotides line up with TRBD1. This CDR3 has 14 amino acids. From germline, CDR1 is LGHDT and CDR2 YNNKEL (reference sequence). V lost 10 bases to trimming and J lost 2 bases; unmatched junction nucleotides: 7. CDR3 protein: CATTGTGGPYEQYF. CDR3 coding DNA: TGTGCCACGACCGGGACAGGGGGTCCCTACGAGCAGTACTTC.

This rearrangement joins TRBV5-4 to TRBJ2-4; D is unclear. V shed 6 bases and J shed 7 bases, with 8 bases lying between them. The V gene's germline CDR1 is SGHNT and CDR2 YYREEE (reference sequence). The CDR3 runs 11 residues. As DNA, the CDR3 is TGTGCCAGCACCAAGGAGAACATTCAGTACTTC. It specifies CASTKENIQYF.

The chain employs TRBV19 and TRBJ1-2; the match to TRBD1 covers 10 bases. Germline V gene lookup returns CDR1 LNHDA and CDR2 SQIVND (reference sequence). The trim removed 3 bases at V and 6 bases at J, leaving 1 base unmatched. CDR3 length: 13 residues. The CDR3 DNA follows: TGTGCCAGTAGTATTGACAGGGGGCATGGCTACACCTTC. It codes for CASSIDRGHGYTF. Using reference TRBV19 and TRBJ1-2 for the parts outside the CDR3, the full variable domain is DGGITQSPKYLFRKEGQNVTLSCEQNLNHDAMYWYRQDPGQGLRLIYYSQIVNDFQKGDIAEGYSVSREKKESFPLTVTSAQKNPTAFYLCASSIDRGHGYTFGSGTRLTVV.

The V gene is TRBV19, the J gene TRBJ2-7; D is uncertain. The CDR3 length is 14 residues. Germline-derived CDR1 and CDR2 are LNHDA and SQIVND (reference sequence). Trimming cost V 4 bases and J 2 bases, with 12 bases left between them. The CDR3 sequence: CASSTSIDTYEQYF. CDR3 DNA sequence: TGTGCCAGTAGTACTAGTATTGATACCTACGAGCAGTACTTC.

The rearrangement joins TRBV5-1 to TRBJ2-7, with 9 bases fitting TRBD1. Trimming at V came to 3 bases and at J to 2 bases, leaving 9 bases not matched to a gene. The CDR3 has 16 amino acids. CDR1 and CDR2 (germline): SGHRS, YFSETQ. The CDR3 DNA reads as TGCGCCAGCAGCTCGGACGGACAGGGGATCCCCTACGAGCAGTACTTC. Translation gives CASSSDGQGIPYEQYF.

The CDR3 loop is CASSPGRGTDTQYF. The CDR3 region has the DNA TGTGCCAGCAGCCCCGGGAGGGGGACAGATACGCAGTATTTT. This chain uses TRBV7-9 with TRBJ2-3; 8 nucleotides match TRBD2. The CDR3 runs 14 residues. V was clipped by 5 bases and J by 3 bases; unmatched bases: 4. CDR1 SEHNR and CDR2 FQNEAQ come from the germline V gene (reference sequence).

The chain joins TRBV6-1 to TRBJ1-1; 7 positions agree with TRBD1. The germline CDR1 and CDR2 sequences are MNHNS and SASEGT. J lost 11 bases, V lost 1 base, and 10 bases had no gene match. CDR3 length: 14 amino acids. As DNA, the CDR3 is TGTGCCAGCAGTGAAGGGGGACAGTTCCTCTGGGCTTTCTTT. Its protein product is CASSEGGQFLWAFF.

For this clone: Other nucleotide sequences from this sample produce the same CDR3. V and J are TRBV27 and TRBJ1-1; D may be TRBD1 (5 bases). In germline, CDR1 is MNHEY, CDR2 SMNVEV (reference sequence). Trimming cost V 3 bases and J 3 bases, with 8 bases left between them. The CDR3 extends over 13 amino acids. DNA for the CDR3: TGTGCCAGCAGTTTGGTCAGGGACACTGAAGCTTTCTTT. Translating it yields CASSLVRDTEAFF.

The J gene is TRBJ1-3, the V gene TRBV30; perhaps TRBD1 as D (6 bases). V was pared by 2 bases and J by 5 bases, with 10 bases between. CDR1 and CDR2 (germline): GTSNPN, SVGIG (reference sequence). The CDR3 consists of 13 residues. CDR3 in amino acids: CAWSLTGRNTIYF. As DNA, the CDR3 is TGTGCCTGGAGTTTGACAGGACGAAACACCATATATTTT.